These T cell receptor beta chains were read from a single sample in a study of T-cell reconstitution after alpha-beta-depleted transplantation in children. One entry per CDR3 protein results from TCRdb running MiXCR on the PCR reads. The data hold around 960,000 distinct CDR3 sequences, with about 30% observed a single time. Sequencing used PBMCs, mostly from graft donor cells, obtained 360 days after TCRalphabeta/CD19-depleted stem cell transplant. The receptors were gathered from a boy in the first two years of life who had a stem cell transplant for SCID, so the T cells may come from the graft donor. CDR3s include the opening cysteine and the closing phenylalanine or tryptophan. A D gene is named only where the DNA matches it firmly. A clone size is listed for some rows: how often the clone was seen (once, few, many), or a class if it is expanded.

j_gene: TRBJ2-5
v_gene: TRBV20-1
abundance: .
d_gene: TRBD2
CDR3nt: TGCAGTGCTCTAAGAGCGGGGGACCCTCAAGAGACCCAGTACTTC
CDR3aa: CSALRAGDPQETQYF

j_gene: TRBJ1-2
v_gene: TRBV12-3/TRBV12-4
abundance: .
d_gene: .
CDR3nt: TGTGCCAGCAGTTTCCCCCCCGGGAGCTATGGCTACACCTTC
CDR3aa: CASSFPPGSYGYTF

j_gene: TRBJ1-2
v_gene: TRBV12-3/TRBV12-4
abundance: .
d_gene: TRBD1
CDR3nt: TGTGCCAGCACGACAGGGGGCGGCTACACCTTC
CDR3aa: CASTTGGGYTF

j_gene: TRBJ2-1
v_gene: TRBV7-9
abundance: .
d_gene: .
CDR3nt: TGTGCCAGCAGCTTACAAGGGGACATAAACAATGAGCAGTTCTTC
CDR3aa: CASSLQGDINNEQFF

j_gene: TRBJ2-1
v_gene: TRBV5-1
abundance: .
d_gene: TRBD2
CDR3nt: TGTGCCAGCAGTTTAGGCGGACTAGCTAATGAGCAGTTCTTC
CDR3aa: CASSLGGLANEQFF

j_gene: TRBJ2-2
v_gene: TRBV10-3
abundance: few
d_gene: TRBD1
CDR3nt: TGTGCCATCAGGGGACAGAAGAACACCGGGGAGCTGTTTTTT
CDR3aa: CAIRGQKNTGELFF

j_gene: TRBJ2-2
v_gene: TRBV7-2
abundance: .
d_gene: .
CDR3nt: TGTGCCAGCAGCCCTCAGAGCACCGGGGAGCTGTTTTTT
CDR3aa: CASSPQSTGELFF

j_gene: TRBJ1-1
v_gene: TRBV29-1
abundance: .
d_gene: .
CDR3nt: TGCAGCGTTGAGGATTGGGGCACTGAAGCTTTCTTT
CDR3aa: CSVEDWGTEAFF

j_gene: TRBJ2-3
v_gene: TRBV7-2
abundance: few
d_gene: .
CDR3nt: TGTGCCAGCAGCTTGTGGGGGGCCCACACAGATACGCAGTATTTT
CDR3aa: CASSLWGAHTDTQYF

j_gene: TRBJ2-1
v_gene: TRBV29-1
abundance: .
d_gene: TRBD1
CDR3nt: TGCAGCGTTGATGGGACAGTCTCCTACAATGAGCAGTTCTTC
CDR3aa: CSVDGTVSYNEQFF

j_gene: TRBJ2-1
v_gene: TRBV11-2
abundance: few
d_gene: .
CDR3nt: TGTGCCAGCAGCCCCGGCCCCACAGGGGAGGGCCGGAACAATGAGCAGTTCTTC
CDR3aa: CASSPGPTGEGRNNEQFF

j_gene: TRBJ2-3
v_gene: TRBV2
abundance: .
d_gene: .
CDR3nt: TGTGCCAGCAGTGAAACCTCATCCGGCCCAGATACGCAGTATTTT
CDR3aa: CASSETSSGPDTQYF

j_gene: TRBJ2-7
v_gene: TRBV27
abundance: .
d_gene: .
CDR3nt: TGTGCCAGCAGGGGGGGATTCTACGAGCAGTACTTC
CDR3aa: CASRGGFYEQYF

j_gene: TRBJ2-7
v_gene: TRBV5-1
abundance: few
d_gene: .
CDR3nt: TGCGCCAGCAGCTTGGCCGGGGCGGACTCCTACGAGCAGTACTTC
CDR3aa: CASSLAGADSYEQYF

j_gene: TRBJ1-5
v_gene: TRBV29-1
abundance: few
d_gene: .
CDR3nt: TGCAGCGTCGCCCTGGGAGGCAATCAGCCCCAGCATTTT
CDR3aa: CSVALGGNQPQHF

j_gene: TRBJ2-7
v_gene: TRBV28
abundance: .
d_gene: .
CDR3nt: TGTGCCAACGAGTTTTCCCACAGGGTTCACTACGAGCAGTACTTC
CDR3aa: CANEFSHRVHYEQYF

j_gene: TRBJ1-3
v_gene: TRBV6-5
abundance: .
d_gene: .
CDR3nt: TGTGCCAGCAGTTACCGGGACGGCGGAAACACCATATATTTT
CDR3aa: CASSYRDGGNTIYF

j_gene: TRBJ2-1
v_gene: TRBV7-8
abundance: .
d_gene: TRBD2
CDR3nt: TGTGCCAGCAGCTTGGGGGGGACTAGCTCGTTCTTC
CDR3aa: CASSLGGTSSFF

j_gene: TRBJ2-1
v_gene: TRBV19
abundance: .
d_gene: .
CDR3nt: TGTGCCAGTAGTATAGGGGCGGCAGGGAGAGGTGAGCAGTTCTTC
CDR3aa: CASSIGAAGRGEQFF

j_gene: TRBJ2-5
v_gene: TRBV12-3/TRBV12-4
abundance: .
d_gene: .
CDR3nt: TGTGCCAGCAGTTCGACAAACCAAGAGACCCAGTACTTC
CDR3aa: CASSSTNQETQYF

j_gene: TRBJ2-1
v_gene: TRBV4-2
abundance: few
d_gene: TRBD2
CDR3nt: TGTGCCAGCAGCCAAGATGAATTAGCGGGGTACAATGAGCAGTTCTTC
CDR3aa: CASSQDELAGYNEQFF

j_gene: TRBJ2-2
v_gene: TRBV5-4
abundance: few
d_gene: .
CDR3nt: TGTGCCAGCAGCTTAGAGGGAGAGTCCGGGGAGCTGTTTTTT
CDR3aa: CASSLEGESGELFF

j_gene: TRBJ2-7
v_gene: TRBV20-1
abundance: .
d_gene: TRBD1
CDR3nt: TGCAGTGCTAGATCACTCCAGGGGGCTTCTTACGAGCAGTACTTC
CDR3aa: CSARSLQGASYEQYF

j_gene: TRBJ2-5
v_gene: TRBV4-3
abundance: .
d_gene: .
CDR3nt: TGCGCCAGCAGCCAAGATTTCGGAGTCCAAGAGACCCAGTACTTC
CDR3aa: CASSQDFGVQETQYF

j_gene: TRBJ1-4
v_gene: TRBV12-3/TRBV12-4
abundance: few
d_gene: TRBD1
CDR3nt: TGTGCCAGCAGTGACAGGGGAACTAATGAAAAACTGTTTTTT
CDR3aa: CASSDRGTNEKLFF

j_gene: TRBJ1-1
v_gene: TRBV28
abundance: many
d_gene: .
CDR3nt: TGTGCCAGCAGTTCCCTGGGACCCGAAGCTTTCTTT
CDR3aa: CASSSLGPEAFF

j_gene: TRBJ1-1
v_gene: TRBV28
abundance: .
d_gene: .
CDR3nt: TGTGCCAGCAAGGGCAGGGCGTCCACTGAAGCTTTCTTT
CDR3aa: CASKGRASTEAFF

j_gene: TRBJ2-7
v_gene: TRBV20-1
abundance: few
d_gene: .
CDR3nt: TGCAGTGCTAGAGATCGGGGATCCGAGCAGTACTTC
CDR3aa: CSARDRGSEQYF

j_gene: TRBJ2-1
v_gene: TRBV5-1
abundance: .
d_gene: .
CDR3nt: TGCGCCAGCAGCTTGCTGAAGGGGAACAATGAGCAGTTCTTC
CDR3aa: CASSLLKGNNEQFF

j_gene: TRBJ2-3
v_gene: TRBV5-1
abundance: .
d_gene: .
CDR3nt: TGCGCCAGCAGCATACGCACAGATACGCAGTATTTT
CDR3aa: CASSIRTDTQYF

j_gene: TRBJ1-5
v_gene: TRBV6-1
abundance: few
d_gene: TRBD1
CDR3nt: TGTGCCAGCAGGCAACAGGGGAGACATCAGCCCCAGCATTTT
CDR3aa: CASRQQGRHQPQHF

j_gene: TRBJ2-7
v_gene: TRBV3-1
abundance: few
d_gene: TRBD2
CDR3nt: TGTGCCAGCAGCCAGGGAGCGGGGCTTACCTACGAGCAGTACTTC
CDR3aa: CASSQGAGLTYEQYF

j_gene: TRBJ1-3
v_gene: TRBV5-1
abundance: .
d_gene: .
CDR3nt: TGCGCCAGCAGCTTGGAAACCGTGGAATCTGGAAACACCATATATTTT
CDR3aa: CASSLETVESGNTIYF

j_gene: TRBJ2-3
v_gene: TRBV20-1
abundance: few
d_gene: .
CDR3nt: TGCAGTGCTAAGGATGGTTATTACACAGATACGCAGTATTTT
CDR3aa: CSAKDGYYTDTQYF

j_gene: TRBJ2-5
v_gene: TRBV7-2
abundance: few
d_gene: .
CDR3nt: TGTGCCAGCAGCTTAGTTGCAGCCGGCCAAGAGACCCAGTACTTC
CDR3aa: CASSLVAAGQETQYF

j_gene: TRBJ2-6
v_gene: TRBV12-3/TRBV12-4
abundance: .
d_gene: TRBD1
CDR3nt: TGTGCCAGCAGAGCTCTGACAGGGAGCCGCCCTTCTGGGGCCAACGTCCTGACTTTC
CDR3aa: CASRALTGSRPSGANVLTF

j_gene: TRBJ2-7
v_gene: TRBV6-1
abundance: .
d_gene: .
CDR3nt: TGTGCCAGCCGATTTCAAAGGGATAGTACCTACGAGCAGTACTTC
CDR3aa: CASRFQRDSTYEQYF

j_gene: TRBJ1-1
v_gene: TRBV28
abundance: few
d_gene: .
CDR3nt: TGTGCCAGCAGTTTTGGGCTGAACACTGAAGCTTCCTTT
CDR3aa: CASSFGLNTEASF

j_gene: TRBJ1-6
v_gene: TRBV5-1
abundance: .
d_gene: .
CDR3nt: TGCGCCAGCAGCCTCCGGCAGGGTGGTAATTCACCCCTCCACTTT
CDR3aa: CASSLRQGGNSPLHF

j_gene: TRBJ2-7
v_gene: TRBV18
abundance: few
d_gene: .
CDR3nt: TGTGCCAGCTCACCTCAGGGGTCCCATTTCGAGCAGTACTTC
CDR3aa: CASSPQGSHFEQYF

j_gene: TRBJ1-6
v_gene: TRBV12-3/TRBV12-4
abundance: few
d_gene: TRBD1
CDR3nt: TGTGCCAGCAGTTGGACAGGGGAATTGGTATCCTATAATTCACCCCTCCACTTT
CDR3aa: CASSWTGELVSYNSPLHF

j_gene: TRBJ2-4
v_gene: TRBV29-1
abundance: .
d_gene: .
CDR3nt: TGCAGTGTCGGGACCGAGCTCATTCAGTACTTC
CDR3aa: CSVGTELIQYF